The present T cell receptor (beta chain) was sequenced within a study of blood T cell repertoires in COVID-19. The germline V gene has CDR1 SGHVS and CDR2 FNYEAQ. V was clipped by 4 bases and J by 2 bases; unmatched bases: 18. The CDR3 contains 20 residues. Study members were between roughly 18 and 89 years old and lived in 20 to 30 US regions. Assignment of participants to cohorts was predicated upon participant-reported clinical history. Either two negative PCRs, clearance, or symptom resolution qualified Cohort 3 donors as recovered. Sequencing used immunoSEQ multiplex PCR; TCRdb keeps in-frame clones, though not all of them. The profile shows fewer than 250,000 clones, 65% to 85% of them singletons.

The material sequenced was PBMCs or T cells enriched from blood (not recorded which). The chain has TRBV7-6 and TRBJ2-4, with 9 bases lining up with TRBD2. This sequence originates from a woman aged 40 to 55 who had recovered from COVID-19. In DNA form, the CDR3 reads TGTGCCAGCAGCTCACTTAGCAGGGTAGCGGGAGACGGGTCCAAAAACATTCAGTACTTC. As protein: CASSSLSRVAGDGSKNIQYF. The full variable domain, completed using reference TRBV7-6 and TRBJ2-4, is GAGVSQSPRYKVTKRGQDVALRCDPISGHVSLYWYRQALGQGPEFLTYFNYEAQQDKSGLPNDRFSAERPEGSISTLTIQRTEQRDSAMYRCASSSLSRVAGDGSKNIQYFGAGTRLSVL.